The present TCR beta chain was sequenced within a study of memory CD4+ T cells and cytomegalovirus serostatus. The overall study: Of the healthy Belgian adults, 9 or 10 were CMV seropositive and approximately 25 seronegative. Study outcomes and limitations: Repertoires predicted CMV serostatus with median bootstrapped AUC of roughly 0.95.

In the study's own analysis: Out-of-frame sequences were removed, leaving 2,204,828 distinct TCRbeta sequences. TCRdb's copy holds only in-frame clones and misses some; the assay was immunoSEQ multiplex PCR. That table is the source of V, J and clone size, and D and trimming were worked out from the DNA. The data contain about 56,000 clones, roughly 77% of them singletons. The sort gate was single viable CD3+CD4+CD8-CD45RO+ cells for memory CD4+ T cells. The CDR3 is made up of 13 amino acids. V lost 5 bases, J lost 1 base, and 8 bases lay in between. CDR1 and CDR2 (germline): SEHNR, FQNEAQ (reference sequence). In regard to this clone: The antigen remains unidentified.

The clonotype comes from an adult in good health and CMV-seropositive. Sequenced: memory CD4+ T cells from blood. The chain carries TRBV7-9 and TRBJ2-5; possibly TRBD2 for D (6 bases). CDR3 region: CASSRGSQETQYF. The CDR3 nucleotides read TGTGCCAGCAGCCGGGGGAGCCAAGAGACCCAGTACTTC.